This TCR beta chain stems from a study of T-cell memory formation after mild COVID-19. Study-level results: Cross-reactive memory seemingly joined, as some responding clones were found in pre-infection memory. Clones that shrank (day 15 to 85) were balanced CD4/CD8, whereas later expanders leaned CD4+.

The germline gives CDR1 SGHTA, CDR2 FQGNSA. The CDR3 loop spans 15 amino acids. Trimming took off 6 bases at V and 0 bases at J, with 11 bases between the two ends. Remarks on this clonotype: Its cognate antigen is unknown.

From 5'RACE with constant-segment primers came TCR alpha and TCR beta cDNA libraries that carried sample barcodes and UMIs. From the 5' RACE reads, TCRdb called clonotypes with MiXCR, one entry per CDR3 protein. The sample lists 310,000 or so distinct CDR3 sequences; roughly 15% were seen once. The rearrangement links TRBV7-2 to TRBJ2-2, with a possible D match to TRBD1 (6 bases). Material: PBMCs or a T cell subset sorted from them (not recorded which). The TCR comes from a man between 18 and 35 years old who had mild COVID-19 (a few samples of this study predate the infection). Cell type and time point are not known. The DNA of the CDR3 is TGTGCCAGCAGATCGACAGGCGCGAACACCGGGGAGCTGTTTTTT. Protein: CASRSTGANTGELFF.